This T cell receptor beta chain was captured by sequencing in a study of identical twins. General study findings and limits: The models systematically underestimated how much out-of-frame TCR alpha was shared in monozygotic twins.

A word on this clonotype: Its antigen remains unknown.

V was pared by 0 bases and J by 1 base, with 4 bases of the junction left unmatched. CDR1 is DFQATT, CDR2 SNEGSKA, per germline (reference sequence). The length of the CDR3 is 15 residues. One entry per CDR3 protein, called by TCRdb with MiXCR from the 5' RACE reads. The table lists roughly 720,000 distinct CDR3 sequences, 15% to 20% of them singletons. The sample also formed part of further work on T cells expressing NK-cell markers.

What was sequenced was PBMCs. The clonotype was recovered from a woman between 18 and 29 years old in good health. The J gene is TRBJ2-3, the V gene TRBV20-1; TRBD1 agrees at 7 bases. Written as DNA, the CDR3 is TGCAGTGCTAGAGATAGACAGGGCCGCACAGATACGCAGTATTTT. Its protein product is CSARDRQGRTDTQYF.